Sequencing of this TCR beta chain was carried out in a study of Ad26.COV2.S vaccination and SARS-CoV-2 variants. Documented treatment: some 20 received Ad26.COV2.S at low or high dose, single or two shots; about 5 received placebo; per-sample allocation not given. Collection of samples fell on day 63 after the first vaccine or placebo injection. An Ad26 vector expressing Wuhan-strain SARS-CoV-2 spike served as the vaccine. Trimming pared 3 bases from V and 3 bases from J, leaving 9 bases between. Germline V gene data show CDR1 as MDHEN and CDR2 as SYDVKM. The CDR3 is made up of 14 amino acids. TCRdb's table, derived via immunoSEQ multiplex PCR, lists solely in-frame clones and lacks some. The sample shows hundreds of thousands of clones, around 88% of them seen only once.

The origin of this receptor is a person aged 18-60 years who received the Ad26.COV2.S COVID-19 vaccine or a placebo. The rearrangement joins TRBV28 to TRBJ1-5; D might be TRBD1 (5 bases). Sample: peripheral blood, taken in a trial of Ad26.COV2.S vaccine versus placebo. CDR3 in amino acids: CASSFGGDNQPQHF. In DNA form, the CDR3 reads TGTGCCAGCAGTTTTGGGGGAGACAATCAGCCCCAGCATTTT. Together with reference TRBV28 and TRBJ1-5, the CDR3 gives the full variable domain: DVKVTQSSRYLVKRTGEKVFLECVQDMDHENMFWYRQDPGLGLRLIYFSYDVKMKEKGDIPEGYSVSREKKERFSLILESASTNQTSMYLCASSFGGDNQPQHFGDGTRLSIL.